This T cell receptor (beta chain) was found in a study of cytomegalovirus exposure and HLA in healthy donors. The ends were cut back, 6 bases at V and 0 bases at J, with 15 bases in the middle. The CDR3 is 15 residues long. CDR1 and CDR2 (germline): MDHEN, SYDVKM. PCR employed 60 Vbeta and 13 Jbeta primers. Only in-frame clones appear in the TCRdb table, and some are missing; sequencing was by immunoSEQ multiplex PCR. The sample records under 150,000 clones, around 10% being singletons. The rearrangement links TRBV28 to TRBJ2-7; D is perhaps TRBD2 (5 bases). The clonotype was recovered from a male donor in good health and CMV-seronegative. The specimen was PBMCs. CDR3 nucleotides: TGTGCCAGCAGGAGCGGCCCCGATAGCTCCTACGAGCAGTACTTC. It specifies CASRSGPDSSYEQYF.